This T cell receptor beta chain is drawn from a study of blood T cell repertoires in COVID-19. On the study more broadly: There were acute and convalescent COVID-19 samples, and they came from the United States, Italy and Spain. T cells, B-cell-depleted T cells, or PBMCs supplied cDNA or gDNA.

Germline lookup yields CDR1 SGHTA and CDR2 FQGNSA. This CDR3 contains 16 residues. V dropped 5 bases and J dropped 5; count of bases not matched to a gene: 11. The table came from immunoSEQ multiplex PCR; TCRdb's copy has only in-frame clones and leaves some out. The sample records fewer than 200,000 clones, approximately 88% being singletons. The chain employs TRBV7-2 and TRBJ2-3, with 9 bases matching TRBD2. The specimen was peripheral blood. This TCR derives from a woman aged 45 to 65 with acute or convalescent COVID-19. The CDR3, as DNA: TGTGCCAGCAGCCTCTACTTAGCGGGAGAAGGAGATACGCAGTATTTT. Amino acid sequence: CASSLYLAGEGDTQYF.